Presented here are 32 T cell receptor beta chains from one specimen sequenced in a study of Graves' ophthalmopathy and Graves' hyperthyroidism. RNA served as the template for amplifying TCR beta CDR3 regions. Following a first-round RT-PCR that used HTBI primers, a second-round multiplex PCR was carried out. TCRdb re-called the multiplex PCR reads through MiXCR, storing one row per CDR3 protein. Of approximately 210,000 distinct CDR3 sequences in the sample, just under 30% were seen once. The material sequenced was peripheral blood. These receptors all stem from a man aged 45 to 65 with Graves' ophthalmopathy.

In regard to this clonotype: A read error may be the cause here, since a much bigger clone is one base away. The final CDR3 position lacks the conserved phenylalanine or tryptophan, pointing to a likely read error. J is TRBJ2-2 and V is TRBV12-3 or TRBV12-4; D is ambiguous. The CDR3 length is 13 residues. With 2 bases removed from V and 6 bases from J, the gap between germline ends came to 7 bases. In DNA form, the CDR3 reads TGTGCCAGCAGTTTAACCGGGCCCGGGGAGCTGTTTTTG. It codes for CASSLTGPGELFL.

This clonotype has at least ten counts. The rearrangement uses TRBV6-2 or TRBV6-3 and TRBJ2-7, with D uncertain. The CDR3 loop spans 14 amino acids. V lost 2 bases and J 0 bases, leaving 8 bases between the germline ends. Germline V CDR1 and CDR2: MNHEY, SVGEGT. The CDR3 bases are TGTGCCAGCAGTTACCTGGACGACTCCTACGAGCAGTACTTC. Encoded protein: CASSYLDDSYEQYF.

This clonotype was seen repeatedly, ten times or more. The chain links TRBV11-2 to TRBJ2-2; D may be TRBD1 or TRBD2 (7 bases each). Germline V lookup: CDR1 SGHAT, CDR2 FQNNGV. The V and J ends lost 0 bases and 4 bases respectively, with 15 bases between them. The CDR3 covers 17 residues. The CDR3 bases are TGTGCCAGCAGCTTAGATACCCAGGGGGGGTCCACCGGGGAGCTGTTTTTT. Amino acid sequence: CASSLDTQGGSTGELFF. The full variable domain, its missing parts supplied by reference TRBV11-2 and TRBJ2-2, is EAGVAQSPRYKIIEKRQSVAFWCNPISGHATLYWYQQILGQGPKLLIQFQNNGVVDDSQLPKDRFSAERLKGVDSTLKIQPAKLEDSAVYLCASSLDTQGGSTGELFFGEGSRLTVL.

This clonotype has a count of ten or more. The gene calls are TRBV30 and TRBJ2-5; TRBD1 matches at 11 bases. The J segment lost 1 base and the V segment lost 1 base, leaving 2 bases of the junction unmatched. Germline loops: CDR1 GTSNPN, CDR2 SVGIG (reference sequence). This CDR3 is built from 15 residues. This CDR3 is CAWSGDRGFQETQYF. CDR3 in DNA: TGTGCCTGGAGTGGGGACAGGGGGTTCCAAGAGACCCAGTACTTC.

This clonotype was seen ten or more times. The rearrangement links TRBV6-5 to TRBJ1-5; D unresolved. Germline-derived CDR1 and CDR2 are MNHEY and SVGAGI. Trimming cost V 2 bases and J 7 bases, with 15 bases left between them. CDR3 length: 15 residues. CDR3 bases: TGTGCCAGCAGTTACACCGGCCAGGCCGGACAGCCCCAGCATTTT. Encoded protein: CASSYTGQAGQPQHF.

This clonotype was recorded at least ten times. This chain links TRBV5-1 with TRBJ2-6; 7 nucleotides line up with TRBD1. V shed 0 bases, J shed 4 bases, and the junction held 7 bases outside the gene matches. This CDR3 region has 17 residues. Germline values: CDR1 SGHRS, CDR2 YFSETQ. The CDR3 DNA reads TGCGCCAGCAGCTTGGCAACTACAGGGGCCGGGGCCAACGTCCTGACTTTC. Amino acids: CASSLATTGAGANVLTF. Based on the CDR3 plus reference TRBV5-1 and TRBJ2-6, the full variable domain is KAGVTQTPRYLIKTRGQQVTLSCSPISGHRSVSWYQQTPGQGLQFLFEYFSETQRNKGNFPGRFSGRQFSNSRSEMNVSTLELGDSALYLCASSLATTGAGANVLTFGAGSRLTVL.

Ten or more counts support this clonotype. The V call is TRBV6-2 or TRBV6-3, the J call TRBJ1-5, with a possible D match to TRBD1 (5 bases). The CDR3 extends over 16 amino acids. CDR1 MNHEY and CDR2 SVGEGT come from the germline V gene. V shed 2 bases and J shed 0 bases, with 11 bases lying between them. CDR3 DNA sequence: TGTGCCAGCAGTTACCGGGACCTTTATAGCAATCAGCCCCAGCATTTT. Protein product: CASSYRDLYSNQPQHF.

This clonotype was picked up many times. The junction and the germline gene differ at one end; a read error may be behind it. The gene calls are TRBV28 and TRBJ2-2; TRBD1 is a possible D gene (6 bases). The CDR3 length is 16 residues. Germline CDR1 reads MDHEN; CDR2 reads SYDVKM. This chain's CDR3 is CAGRTPPGQNTGELFF. CDR3 sequence (DNA): TGTGCCGGCAGAACCCCTCCGGGACAGAACACCGGGGAGCTGTTTTTT.

This clonotype came up many times. V is TRBV27 and J is TRBJ2-7; perhaps TRBD2 as D (6 bases). The CDR3 runs to 13 residues. Per the germline V gene, CDR1 is MNHEY and CDR2 is SMNVEV (reference sequence). The V end was cut by 5 bases, the J end by 4 bases, with 12 bases between. The chain's CDR3 is CASSPREEYEQYF. DNA for the CDR3: TGTGCCAGCAGTCCCAGGGAGGAATACGAGCAGTACTTC.

The V call is TRBV28, the J call TRBJ1-1, with a tentative D call TRBD1 (6 bases). V was clipped by 4 bases and J by 5 bases, with 14 bases between them. This CDR3 spans 14 amino acids. The V gene's germline CDR1 is MDHEN and CDR2 SYDVKM. DNA for the CDR3: TGTGCCAGCAGTTCGGGGGGGCTGGGGACTGAAGCTTTCTTT. It is translated as CASSSGGLGTEAFF.

The sample holds many counts of this clonotype. V is TRBV20-1 and J is TRBJ2-5; D possibly corresponds to TRBD2 (5 bases). The CDR3 runs to 18 residues. Germline lookup yields CDR1 DFQATT and CDR2 SNEGSKA (reference sequence). Trimming took off 6 bases at V and 5 bases at J, with 31 bases between the two ends. The CDR3 DNA reads TGCAGTGCAATCCCCTCAGGCGGGCCGAGAAATCTCGTGGAGACCCAGTACTTC. This sequence encodes CSAIPSGGPRNLVETQYF.

This clonotype came up many times. The chain recombines TRBV4-2 with TRBJ2-2, with TRBD2 matching 10 bases. The V gene end was trimmed by 6 bases and the J gene end by 6 bases; junction bases not matched to a gene: 13. The CDR3 loop spans 17 amino acids. Germline V CDR1 and CDR2: LGHNA, YNFKEQ. CDR3 DNA sequence: TGTGCCAGCAGACAGCCTGAAAGCGGGAGGGCCCCCGGGGAGCTGTTTTTT. This gives the protein CASRQPESGRAPGELFF.

This clonotype was recorded at least ten times. The genes are TRBV20-1 and TRBJ1-5; no definite D call. The CDR3 runs to 15 residues. Trimming took off 0 bases at V and 7 bases at J, with 16 bases between the two ends. Germline V gene sequence: CDR1 DFQATT, CDR2 SNEGSKA (reference sequence). In DNA form, the CDR3 reads TGCAGTGCTAGAGATCTGAGAAAGGGCGGCCAGCCCCAGCATTTT. Amino acid sequence: CSARDLRKGGQPQHF.

This clonotype has ten or more counts. This may come from a read error, since a much larger clone is one base off. The conserved phenylalanine or tryptophan is not found at the CDR3 terminus, so this likely reflects a read error. This chain uses TRBV6-4 with TRBJ2-2, with 8 bases lining up with TRBD2. J gave up 3 bases and V 6 bases, and 6 bases lay outside the gene matches. Germline CDR1 and CDR2: MRHNA and SNTAGT. The CDR3 covers 15 residues. In DNA form, the CDR3 reads TGTGCCAGCAGGCCCGGGACTAGGGACACCGGGGAGCTGTTTTGT. Amino acids: CASRPGTRDTGELFC.

This clonotype showed up many times. The chain's CDR3 is CAISGNTIYF. CDR3 nucleotides: TGTGCCATCTCGGGAAACACCATATATTTT. The chain has TRBV6-1 and TRBJ1-3; D not resolved. The germline gives CDR1 MNHNS, CDR2 SASEGT. Trimming cost V 10 bases and J 4 bases, with 5 bases left between them. The CDR3 runs to 10 residues.

This clonotype was detected ten times or more. V gene TRBV28 combines with J gene TRBJ1-5, with 10 bases matching TRBD1. V lost 8 bases and J lost 0; bases outside the gene matches: 10. Germline V gene data show CDR1 as MDHEN and CDR2 as SYDVKM. The length of the CDR3 is 17 residues. The CDR3 reads CASRSRDRGYSNQPQHF. In nucleotides, the CDR3 is TGTGCCAGCCGGAGCCGGGACAGGGGTTATAGCAATCAGCCCCAGCATTTT. Looking up the rest from reference TRBV28 and TRBJ1-5 gives the full variable domain: DVKVTQSSRYLVKRTGEKVFLECVQDMDHENMFWYRQDPGLGLRLIYFSYDVKMKEKGDIPEGYSVSREKKERFSLILESASTNQTSMYLCASRSRDRGYSNQPQHFGDGTRLSIL.

In this sample, this clonotype turned up many times. The rearrangement links TRBV20-1 to TRBJ2-5, with 8 bases aligning to TRBD2. The germline V gene has CDR1 DFQATT and CDR2 SNEGSKA (reference sequence). This CDR3 is built from 16 residues. After removal of 0 bases from V and 3 bases from J, the junction contained 9 bases not matched to a gene. The CDR3 nucleotides are TGCAGTGCTAGAGATGATACTAGCGGCTCCAAAGAGACCCAGTACTTC. Amino acids: CSARDDTSGSKETQYF.

This clonotype was recorded at least ten times. The V call is TRBV19, the J call TRBJ2-2; D may be TRBD2 (5 bases). This CDR3 is built from 14 residues. CDR1 and CDR2 from the germline V gene are LNHDA and SQIVND (reference sequence). V was pared by 4 bases and J by 3 bases, with 9 bases between. CDR3 DNA sequence: TGTGCCAGTAGTACAACCGGGGACACCGGGGAGCTGTTTTTT. Its translation: CASSTTGDTGELFF.

This clonotype was seen ten or more times. V is TRBV12-5 and J is TRBJ1-1, with a possible D match to TRBD1 (5 bases). Germline CDR1 is LGHNT and CDR2 is FRNRAP. Trimming shortened V by 6 bases and J by 3 bases, and 8 bases separated the two germline ends. This CDR3 contains 12 residues. The CDR3 sequence: CASGRGDTEAFF. The CDR3 nucleotides are TGTGCTAGTGGCCGGGGGGACACTGAAGCTTTCTTT.

This clonotype was counted ten times or more. CDR3 region: CASSYERGSSYNSPLHF. CDR3 in DNA: TGCGCCAGCAGCTACGAGCGCGGGAGCTCCTATAATTCACCCCTCCACTTT. The chain couples TRBV5-1 to TRBJ1-6, with D unresolved. The CDR3 has 17 amino acids. CDR1 is SGHRS, CDR2 YFSETQ, per germline. The V end lost 3 bases, the J end lost 0 bases, and 13 bases lay between the germline ends.

V and J are TRBV12-3 or TRBV12-4 and TRBJ1-2; D gene ambiguous. CDR3 length equals 12 residues. V dropped 6 bases and J dropped 5 bases, with 10 bases sitting between them. The CDR3 bases are TGTGCCAGCAGACCTGGGAGTTATGGCTACACCTTC. Protein product: CASRPGSYGYTF.

The V gene is TRBV6-1, the J gene TRBJ2-7; TRBD2 matches at 11 bases. The V gene end was trimmed by 5 bases and the J gene end by 0 bases; junction bases not matched to a gene: 3. The CDR3 totals 15 residues. Germline V gives CDR1 MNHNS, CDR2 SASEGT. The CDR3 loop is CASSLAGGPSYEQYF. As DNA, the CDR3 is TGTGCCAGCAGTCTAGCGGGAGGACCCTCCTACGAGCAGTACTTC.

V and J are TRBV5-6 and TRBJ1-3; D is unclear. In germline, CDR1 is SGHDT, CDR2 YYEEEE. The V gene lost 6 bases and the J gene lost 1 base, with 20 bases spanning the gap. CDR3 size: 17 residues. Written as DNA, the CDR3 is TGTGCCAGCAACAACCTCGCCTCAGAACCTTCTGGAAACACCATATATTTT. Amino acid sequence: CASNNLASEPSGNTIYF. Looking up the rest from reference TRBV5-6 and TRBJ1-3 gives the full variable domain: DAGVTQSPTHLIKTRGQQVTLRCSPKSGHDTVSWYQQALGQGPQFIFQYYEEEERQRGNFPDRFSGHQFPNYSSELNVNALLLGDSALYLCASNNLASEPSGNTIYFGEGSWLTVV.

This clonotype was detected many times. The V call is TRBV12-3 or TRBV12-4, the J call TRBJ2-7; TRBD2 aligns across 9 bases. This CDR3 comprises 15 residues. With 5 bases clipped from V and 3 bases from J, the junction kept 8 bases outside the gene matches. In DNA form, the CDR3 reads TGTGCCAGCAGTCCAGCGGGGGGCCCCAGCTACGAGCAGTACTTC. It translates to CASSPAGGPSYEQYF.

The chain is built from TRBV20-1 and TRBJ1-1; D might be TRBD1 (6 bases). Germline CDR1 reads DFQATT; CDR2 reads SNEGSKA (reference sequence). V dropped 0 bases and J dropped 11 bases, with 19 bases sitting between them. The CDR3 loop spans 14 amino acids. CDR3 loop: CSAREALGGSVAFF. The CDR3 region has the DNA TGCAGTGCTAGAGAAGCGTTGGGGGGCTCGGTCGCTTTCTTT.

As for this clonotype: At one end, the junction sequence differs from germline, possibly due to a read error. The chain is built from TRBV12-3 or TRBV12-4 and TRBJ1-5, with TRBD1 identical over 7 bases. The CDR3 consists of 14 residues. The CDR3 DNA reads as TGTGCCAGCAGACAGGGACAGAGTAATCGGCCCCGGCATTTT. Protein: CASRQGQSNRPRHF.

In this sample, this clonotype turned up many times. For the CDR3, the DNA is TGTGCCAGCAGCTCCCCCAGGGCTCGCTATGGCTACACCTTC. Its protein is CASSSPRARYGYTF. This sequence joins TRBV12-3 or TRBV12-4 and TRBJ1-2, with D perhaps matching TRBD1 (5 bases). The CDR3 consists of 14 residues. Trimming cost V 6 bases and J 4 bases, with 15 bases left between them.

This clonotype has at least ten counts. The chain has TRBV19 and TRBJ1-1; the D is unclear. The length of the CDR3 is 13 residues. Per germline, CDR1 LNHDA and CDR2 SQIVND (reference sequence). The V and J ends lost 3 bases and 6 bases respectively, with 11 bases between them. CDR3 sequence reads: CASSIGVVSEAFF. As DNA, the CDR3 is TGTGCCAGTAGTATCGGTGTAGTCTCTGAAGCTTTCTTT.

This clonotype was recorded many times. V is TRBV19 and J is TRBJ2-7; D call uncertain. This CDR3 is 13 amino acids long. V was pared by 6 bases and J by 0 bases, with 9 bases between. Germline V CDR1 and CDR2: LNHDA, SQIVND (reference sequence). The CDR3 region is CASRLPSSYEQYF. The CDR3 bases are TGTGCCAGTAGGCTCCCCTCCTCCTACGAGCAGTACTTC. Filled out from reference TRBV19 and TRBJ2-7, the complete variable domain reads DGGITQSPKYLFRKEGQNVTLSCEQNLNHDAMYWYRQDPGQGLRLIYYSQIVNDFQKGDIAEGYSVSREKKESFPLTVTSAQKNPTAFYLCASRLPSSYEQYFGPGTRLTVT.

The rearrangement uses TRBV6-5 and TRBJ2-2; the D gene is possibly TRBD1 (6 bases). V dropped 4 bases and J dropped 1 base, with 13 bases sitting between them. The CDR3 sequence is 16 residues long. Germline lookup yields CDR1 MNHEY and CDR2 SVGAGI. CDR3 sequence reads: CASSLTGTLNTGELFF. CDR3 nucleotide sequence: TGTGCCAGCAGTTTGACGGGGACACTGAACACCGGGGAGCTGTTTTTT.

This clonotype was recorded at least ten times. The genes are TRBV30 and TRBJ1-5, with TRBD1 as a possible D gene (6 bases). In germline, CDR1 is GTSNPN, CDR2 SVGIG (reference sequence). The CDR3 runs 14 residues. Trimming cost V 5 bases and J 3 bases, with 14 bases left between them. The CDR3 here is CAWSLGQYNQPQHF. The CDR3 nucleotides read TGTGCCTGGTCACTCGGACAGTACAATCAGCCCCAGCATTTT. The full variable domain, rest sourced from reference TRBV30 and TRBJ1-5, is SQTIHQWPATLVQPVGSPLSLECTVEGTSNPNLYWYRQAAGRGLQLLFYSVGIGQISSEVPQNLSASRPQDRQFILSSKKLLLSDSGFYLCAWSLGQYNQPQHFGDGTRLSIL.

This clonotype has at least ten counts. The chain couples TRBV19 to TRBJ2-7, with D perhaps TRBD2 (6 bases). The CDR3 runs to 13 residues. The germline V gene encodes CDR1 LNHDA and CDR2 SQIVND (reference sequence). The V gene lost 5 bases and the J gene lost 2 bases, with 10 bases spanning the gap. CDR3 DNA: TGTGCCAGTAGTCGCGGGGTAACCTACGAGCAGTACTTC. It encodes CASSRGVTYEQYF.